This T cell receptor beta chain derives from a study of tumor-infiltrating lymphocytes in oesophageal squamous cell carcinoma. TCRdb redid the calling of the PCR reads with MiXCR, one entry per CDR3 protein. The table records about 14,000 distinct CDR3 sequences, 46% of them present only once. The CDR3 is made up of 14 amino acids. This TCR was sampled from a male donor with esophageal squamous cell carcinoma. The sequencing input was blood. The V call is TRBV12-3 or TRBV12-4, the J call TRBJ2-7, with 10 bases that match TRBD2. The last part of the DNA fits TRBJ2-5 better; the J call may be wrong. The CDR3 loop reads CASKQRGGQETQYF. The CDR3 DNA reads as TGTGCCAGCAAACAGCGGGGGGGCCAAGAGACCCAGTACTTC.